The 20 T cell receptor beta chains listed next were all sequenced from one sample in a study of metastatic and nonmetastatic thyroid tumors (TCRdb year 2020). Receptors were amplified or captured by PCR. TCRdb names Illumina HiSeq 4000 as the instrument used. The public reads were reprocessed in TCRdb via fastp at Q25 and MiXCR, keeping in-frame beta chains. For this sample the table gives about 18,000 clones, of which 30% to 35% were detected only once. The ten top clones hold 10% of the sample. Before undergoing thyroid surgery, none of the patients had been given any kind of treatment. Sequences were obtained from tumor tissue. These receptors were taken from a male donor with papillary thyroid cancer or a benign thyroid nodule (not recorded which). Some clones in this sample may be carry-over from other donors' samples.

This clone was counted between two and nine times. Other DNA sequences in this specimen translate into the identical CDR3. The chain joins TRBV29-1 to TRBJ1-2; 7 bases map to TRBD1. The CDR3 runs 13 residues. V shed 0 bases and J 5 bases; nucleotides not matched to a gene: 3. Germline loops: CDR1 SQVTM, CDR2 ANQGSEA. CDR3 DNA sequence: TGCAGCGTTGAAGAGGCAGGGGGTTATGGCTACACCTTC. Translating gives CSVEEAGGYGYTF. Combining the CDR3 with reference TRBV29-1 and TRBJ1-2 gives the whole variable domain SAVISQKPSRDICQRGTSLTIQCQVDSQVTMMFWYRQQPGQSLTLIATANQGSEATYESGFVIDKFPISRPNLTFSTLTVSNMSPEDSSIYLCSVEEAGGYGYTFGSGTRLTVV.

This clone appeared a few times. The chain links TRBV20-1 to TRBJ2-5; 8 bases are a match to TRBD1. The CDR3 runs 16 residues. Germline loops: CDR1 DFQATT, CDR2 SNEGSKA (reference sequence). The trim removed 7 bases at V and 6 bases at J, leaving 19 bases unmatched. This CDR3 reads CSDRGQVASSQQTQYF. The DNA for the CDR3 is TGCAGTGATAGGGGACAGGTGGCGAGTTCACAACAGACCCAGTACTTC.

This clone has only a few counts. The genes are TRBV6-2 or TRBV6-3 and TRBJ2-2; tentatively, D is TRBD2 (5 bases). Germline CDR1 MNHEY, CDR2 SVGEGT. Trimming left V 4 bases short and J 1 base short, with 7 bases between. The CDR3 has 14 residues. For the CDR3, the DNA is TGTGCCAGCAGTTTACGGGAGAACACCGGGGAGCTGTTTTTT. Protein product: CASSLRENTGELFF.

This clone has only a few counts. J is TRBJ2-7 and V is TRBV6-5, with TRBD1 identical over 7 bases. This CDR3 has 15 residues. The V gene end was trimmed by 0 bases and the J gene end by 5 bases; junction bases not matched to a gene: 7. Germline V gene sequence: CDR1 MNHEY, CDR2 SVGAGI. In DNA, the CDR3 is TGTGCCAGCAGTTACTCGCGACAGGGACCCCACGAGCAGTACTTC. Its translation: CASSYSRQGPHEQYF.

This clone was seen ten or more times. The rearrangement links TRBV6-4 to TRBJ2-1, with 7 bases lining up with TRBD1. Trimming took 5 bases from V and 5 from J; bases not matched to a gene: 12. The length of the CDR3 is 16 residues. Germline CDR1 and CDR2: MRHNA and SNTAGT. CDR3 amino acids: CASSREGGNPNNEQFF. Here the CDR3 DNA reads TGTGCCAGCAGTCGCGAAGGGGGCAATCCTAACAATGAGCAGTTCTTC.

This chain connects TRBV11-2 to TRBJ2-1; 7 nucleotides match TRBD1. CDR3 length: 17 amino acids. Germline lookup yields CDR1 SGHAT and CDR2 FQNNGV. After removal of 3 bases from V and 0 bases from J, the junction contained 8 bases not matched to a gene. DNA of the CDR3: TGTGCCAGCAGCTTTCGACAGGGTCCAAGCTCCTACAATGAGCAGTTCTTC. Translated: CASSFRQGPSSYNEQFF.

The chain joins TRBV20-1 to TRBJ2-1; 12 positions match TRBD2. The CDR3 length is 17 residues. The germline V gene encodes CDR1 DFQATT and CDR2 SNEGSKA (reference sequence). V was pared by 5 bases and J by 4 bases, with 12 bases of the junction left unmatched. The CDR3 coding sequence is TGCAGTGCTTCTAGACTAGCGGGGGCCCCACTTTACAATGAGCAGTTCTTC. Amino acid sequence: CSASRLAGAPLYNEQFF.

Only one count was recorded for this clone. DNA for the CDR3: TGTGCCAGCTCACCATCCGACAGGGGCGCGGGCTACGGCTACACCTTC. Amino acids: CASSPSDRGAGYGYTF. V usage is TRBV18 and J usage is TRBJ1-2; 8 nucleotides match TRBD1. V was clipped by 2 bases and J by 8 bases; unmatched bases: 13. The CDR3 loop spans 16 amino acids. CDR1 is KGHSH, CDR2 LQKENI, per germline.

There are many counts of this clone. The gene calls are TRBV5-1 and TRBJ2-1, with TRBD1 matching over 9 bases. The ends lost 4 bases at V and 7 bases at J; junction bases unmatched: 6. CDR3 length: 14 amino acids. The germline V gene has CDR1 SGHRS and CDR2 YFSETQ. CDR3 coding DNA: TGCGCCAGCAGCCTAGGACAGGGGTTAAATGAGCAGTTCTTC. Its translation: CASSLGQGLNEQFF.

This clone was counted only a few times. An end of the junction differs from the germline gene, which may be a read error. The chain employs TRBV12-3 or TRBV12-4 and TRBJ1-1; TRBD1 matches 8 bases. The CDR3 runs 14 residues. CDR3 protein: CASSPRTGNAEAFF. The CDR3 nucleotides read TGTGCCAGCAGCCCCCGGACAGGGAACGCTGAAGCTTTCTTT.

This clone is medium-sized in the sample. This specimen includes other DNA sequences encoding the same CDR3. V and J are TRBV18 and TRBJ2-7; TRBD1 is a possible D gene (6 bases). The V and J ends lost 3 bases and 5 bases respectively, with 11 bases between them. Germline CDR1 is KGHSH and CDR2 is LQKENI. This CDR3 has 13 residues. The CDR3: CASSPDSSNEQYF. DNA for the CDR3: TGTGCCAGCTCACCGGACAGCTCTAACGAGCAGTACTTC. Looking up the rest from reference TRBV18 and TRBJ2-7 gives the full variable domain: NAGVMQNPRHLVRRRGQEARLRCSPMKGHSHVYWYRQLPEEGLKFMVYLQKENIIDESGMPKERFSAEFPKEGPSILRIQQVVRGDSAAYFCASSPDSSNEQYFGPGTRLTVT.

This sequence joins TRBV20-1 and TRBJ1-1, with D maybe TRBD1 (6 bases). Looked up from germline, CDR1 is DFQATT and CDR2 is SNEGSKA (reference sequence). This CDR3 has 15 residues. Trimming shortened V by 4 bases and J by 1 base, and 16 bases separated the two germline ends. The CDR3 sequence is CSATGALLSNTEAFF. CDR3 in DNA: TGCAGTGCTACAGGGGCCTTACTATCGAACACTGAAGCTTTCTTT.

This clone was counted at least ten times. This sequence joins TRBV12-3 or TRBV12-4 and TRBJ2-2, with TRBD1 matching over 9 bases. CDR3 size: 13 residues. Trimming took 6 bases from V and 6 from J; bases not matched to a gene: 2. CDR3 loop: CASSTGGPGELFF. For the CDR3, the DNA is TGTGCCAGCAGCACAGGGGGCCCCGGGGAGCTGTTTTTT.

J is TRBJ2-1 and V is TRBV20-1, with 10 bases aligning to TRBD2. Trimming removed 1 base from V and 6 bases from J; junction bases left unmatched: 9. The CDR3 extends over 16 amino acids. The germline V gene has CDR1 DFQATT and CDR2 SNEGSKA (reference sequence). The CDR3 sequence: CSARGTTSGFSNEQFF. DNA of the CDR3: TGCAGTGCTAGAGGTACGACTAGCGGGTTTTCCAATGAGCAGTTCTTC.

This clone has a count of ten or more. A much larger clone lies one base from this, so it may be a read error. Other nucleotide sequences from this sample produce the same CDR3. This chain links TRBV6-1 with TRBJ2-6; 10 bases fit TRBD2. J was trimmed by 1 base and V by 8 bases; bases with no gene match: 8. Looked up from germline, CDR1 is MNHNS and CDR2 is SASEGT. The CDR3 length is 17 residues. CDR3 in DNA: TGTGCCAGCTCTAGCGGGAGTCGGGGATCTGGGGCCAACGTCCTGACTTTC. It encodes CASSSGSRGSGANVLTF.

This clone was counted ten times or more. The chain recombines TRBV20-1 with TRBJ1-2; possibly TRBD1 for D (6 bases). V lost 1 base and J lost 7, with 19 bases in between. The CDR3 consists of 15 residues. Looked up from germline, CDR1 is DFQATT and CDR2 is SNEGSKA (reference sequence). As DNA, the CDR3 is TGCAGTGCTAGAGGCAGCGTGGCCCAAGGGGGTGGCTACACCTTC. This codes for CSARGSVAQGGGYTF.

This chain connects TRBV20-1 to TRBJ2-7, with D perhaps matching TRBD2 (5 bases). Germline CDR1 DFQATT, CDR2 SNEGSKA (reference sequence). CDR3 length: 15 residues. Trimming left V 5 bases short and J 4 bases short, with 21 bases between. CDR3 in amino acids: CSAENSNLGEYEQYF. CDR3 nucleotide sequence: TGCAGTGCTGAAAACAGCAATTTGGGAGAATACGAGCAGTACTTC.

The chain uses TRBV11-2 and TRBJ2-7; D is ambiguous. CDR1 is SGHAT and CDR2 is FQNNGV in the germline V gene. V shed 5 bases and J shed 2 bases, with 13 bases lying between them. CDR3 length: 14 residues. The CDR3 is CASSRNSDAYEQYF. CDR3 nucleotide sequence: TGTGCCAGCAGCCGAAACAGTGACGCCTACGAGCAGTACTTC.

This chain links TRBV6-1 with TRBJ1-6, with D perhaps TRBD1 (6 bases). Trimming shortened V by 6 bases and J by 4 bases, and 10 bases separated the two germline ends. The CDR3 loop spans 14 amino acids. The V gene's germline CDR1 is MNHNS and CDR2 SASEGT. The CDR3 loop reads CASRSQGYNSPLHF. CDR3 in DNA: TGTGCCAGCAGATCCCAGGGGTATAATTCACCCCTCCACTTT.

This CDR3 reads CASSIATGRRETQYF. The CDR3 DNA sequence: TGTGCCAGTAGCATCGCGACAGGGCGGAGGGAGACCCAGTACTTC. The V and J genes are TRBV19 and TRBJ2-5; 7 positions match TRBD1. Germline assignment: CDR1 LNHDA and CDR2 SQIVND (reference sequence). Trimming took 6 bases from V and 5 from J; bases not matched to a gene: 12. The CDR3 spans 15 residues.